This entry lists 20 T cell receptor beta chains sequenced from one sample in a study of T-cell reconstitution after alpha-beta-depleted transplantation in children. Unique molecular identifiers were used in preparing the TCRbeta library. In TCRdb, the PCR reads were re-called with MiXCR into one record per CDR3 protein. The sample records around 200,000 distinct CDR3 sequences, about 9.2% being singletons. This specimen consisted of PBMCs from the stem cell graft donor, obtained from the stem cell graft. The receptors stem from a human donor who donated a stem cell graft to a child with acute lymphoblastic leukemia.

This clonotype was found a few times. V usage is TRBV11-2 and J usage is TRBJ2-3, with 9 bases matching TRBD1. V trimming: 1 base; J trimming: 5 bases; junction bases outside the gene matches: 19. Germline V gene lookup returns CDR1 SGHAT and CDR2 FQNNGV. CDR3 length: 20 residues. CDR3 sequence reads: CASSLVVKKTVGDRVDTQYF. CDR3 in DNA: TGTGCCAGCAGCTTAGTCGTTAAAAAGACGGTGGGGGACAGGGTAGATACGCAGTATTTT.

This clonotype was detected many times. The V call is TRBV24-1, the J call TRBJ1-1, with D tentatively TRBD1 (6 bases). Looked up from germline, CDR1 is KGHDR and CDR2 is SFDVKD. The CDR3 totals 16 residues. The V gene lost 9 bases and the J gene lost 1 base, with 20 bases spanning the gap. The CDR3 loop reads CATGNGDTQKNTEAFF. The CDR3 DNA sequence: TGTGCCACCGGGAATGGGGACACCCAAAAGAACACTGAAGCTTTCTTT.

This clonotype was observed many times. V and J are TRBV12-3 or TRBV12-4 and TRBJ1-6; D ambiguous. Trimming removed 1 base at V and 7 bases at J, with 5 bases between. There are 13 residues in the CDR3. The CDR3 reads CASSLEGNSPLHF. The CDR3 DNA reads as TGTGCCAGCAGTTTAGAGGGCAATTCACCCCTCCACTTT.

This rearrangement joins TRBV28 to TRBJ2-7, with D hard to call. Trimming stripped 3 bases from V and 4 bases from J, with 16 bases between. CDR1 and CDR2 from the germline V gene are MDHEN and SYDVKM. There are 15 residues in the CDR3. DNA of the CDR3: TGTGCCAGCAGTTTGGTGGATCTCGCTGCTTACGAGCAGTACTTC. This translates into CASSLVDLAAYEQYF.

This clonotype was seen only a few times. The chain recombines TRBV10-3 with TRBJ1-1, with 8 bases fitting TRBD1. The CDR3 extends over 15 amino acids. Germline CDR1 is ENHRY and CDR2 is SYGVKD. The V and J ends lost 6 bases and 5 bases, in that order; junction bases with no gene match: 11. The chain's CDR3 is CAIRDRDGLGTEAFF. The CDR3 DNA sequence: TGTGCCATCAGGGACAGGGACGGTTTAGGGACTGAAGCTTTCTTT.

Regarding this clonotype: Being one base from a much bigger clone, this may be a read error. This chain uses TRBV5-1 with TRBJ2-3; perhaps TRBD2 as D (6 bases). This CDR3 is built from 16 residues. Germline CDR1 and CDR2: SGHRS and YFSETQ. In DNA, the CDR3 is TGCGTCAGCAGCCGCGGGGTAGCGCGGACCAGTGATACGCAGTATTTT. This codes for CVSSRGVARTSDTQYF.

The chain couples TRBV12-3 or TRBV12-4 to TRBJ2-1; 13 bases map to TRBD2. Losses at the gene ends were 6 bases for V and 8 bases for J; bases not matched to a gene: 7. The CDR3 spans 15 residues. The CDR3 loop reads CASRTGTSGAHEQFF. The CDR3 DNA is TGTGCCAGCAGGACCGGGACTAGCGGGGCACATGAGCAGTTCTTC.

This clonotype was picked up many times. The chain carries TRBV20-1 and TRBJ1-5; 7 bases align to TRBD1. CDR1 and CDR2 (germline): DFQATT, SNEGSKA (reference sequence). Trimming at V came to 5 bases and at J to 0 bases, leaving 4 bases not matched to a gene. The CDR3 covers 14 residues. CDR3 DNA: TGCAGTGCTTCGGGACAGATTAGCAATCAGCCCCAGCATTTT. Amino acid sequence: CSASGQISNQPQHF.

This clonotype has more than one count but fewer than ten. The genes are TRBV6-1 and TRBJ1-5; tentatively, D is TRBD1 (6 bases). Trimming cost V 10 bases and J 5 bases, with 15 bases left between them. The CDR3 covers 13 residues. The V gene's germline CDR1 is MNHNS and CDR2 SASEGT. CDR3 sequence: CATNRGGDQPQHF. CDR3 in DNA: TGTGCCACCAACAGAGGGGGGGATCAGCCCCAGCATTTT.

This clonotype was detected only a few times. The rearrangement uses TRBV12-3 or TRBV12-4 and TRBJ2-1; tentatively, D is TRBD2 (6 bases). Trimming cost V 8 bases and J 0 bases, with 11 bases left between them. This CDR3 region has 14 residues. The DNA of the CDR3 is TGTGCCAGCTCTTTCGGGGGCTCCTACAATGAGCAGTTCTTC. This codes for CASSFGGSYNEQFF.

This clonotype has a count of ten or more. This sequence joins TRBV10-3 and TRBJ2-2; 8 nucleotides match TRBD1. The V and J ends lost 6 bases and 3 bases, in that order; junction bases with no gene match: 6. The CDR3 loop spans 15 amino acids. CDR1 and CDR2 (germline): ENHRY, SYGVKD. DNA of the CDR3: TGTGCCATCAGACCGGGACAGGCGGACACCGGGGAGCTGTTTTTT. Translation gives CAIRPGQADTGELFF.

V and J are TRBV29-1 and TRBJ1-5; possibly TRBD1 for D (5 bases). This CDR3 is built from 16 residues. From germline, CDR1 is SQVTM and CDR2 ANQGSEA. CDR3 nucleotides: TGCTCTTGGGACCAATTCCCCCGGTATAGCAATCAGCCCCAGCATTTT. Protein: CSWDQFPRYSNQPQHF. Full variable domain (remainder filled in from reference TRBV29-1 and TRBJ1-5): SAVISQKPSRDICQRGTSLTIQCQVDSQVTMMFWYRQQPGQSLTLIATANQGSEATYESGFVIDKFPISRPNLTFSTLTVSNMSPEDSSIYLCSWDQFPRYSNQPQHFGDGTRLSIL.

The rearrangement joins TRBV7-2 to TRBJ2-7; 7 bases are a match to TRBD1. The trim removed 5 bases at V and 6 bases at J, leaving 10 bases unmatched. CDR3 length: 14 amino acids. CDR1 and CDR2 from the germline V gene are SGHTA and FQGNSA. CDR3 nucleotide sequence: TGTGCCAGCAGCGCCCGACAGGGTACCCTCGAGCAGTACTTC. Translating gives CASSARQGTLEQYF.

In this sample, this clonotype turned up many times. This chain connects TRBV27 to TRBJ2-7; 7 nucleotides align to TRBD1. Per germline, CDR1 MNHEY and CDR2 SMNVEV (reference sequence). J gave up 2 bases and V 6 bases, and 4 bases lay outside the gene matches. The CDR3 loop spans 13 amino acids. The CDR3 sequence is CASSPGTAYEQYF. The CDR3 region has the DNA TGTGCCAGCAGCCCTGGGACAGCCTACGAGCAGTACTTC.

In nucleotides, the CDR3 is TGTGCCAGCAGCTTAGCCCAGGGGTATCGCTCCTATAATTCACCCCTCCACTTT. This gives the protein CASSLAQGYRSYNSPLHF. This chain connects TRBV7-2 to TRBJ1-6; the D gene is possibly TRBD1 (6 bases). The germline V gene has CDR1 SGHTA and CDR2 FQGNSA. Trimming cost V 0 bases and J 0 bases, with 12 bases left between them. This CDR3 has 18 residues.

The gene calls are TRBV6-4 and TRBJ2-1; the match to TRBD2 covers 9 bases. This CDR3 region has 18 residues. Trimming cost V 6 bases and J 8 bases; bases outside gene matches: 20. Germline CDR1 MRHNA, CDR2 SNTAGT. The CDR3 reads CASSPSVGGGAGMDEQFF. CDR3 DNA sequence: TGTGCCAGCAGCCCTAGCGTTGGCGGGGGGGCCGGCATGGATGAGCAGTTCTTC.

This clonotype has ten or more counts. DNA of the CDR3: TGTGCCAGCAGTTACTCGTCCTGGCAGGGGGCGACCTATGGCTACACCTTC. Translating it yields CASSYSSWQGATYGYTF. The rearrangement joins TRBV6-6 to TRBJ1-2, with 8 bases that match TRBD1. The CDR3 covers 17 residues. J gave up 4 bases and V 0 bases, and 10 bases lay outside the gene matches. Germline CDR1 and CDR2: MNHNY and SVGAGI (reference sequence).

This clonotype was detected only a few times. This chain joins TRBV27 and TRBJ2-7; D is perhaps TRBD1 (6 bases). The CDR3 is 14 amino acids. The V end lost 7 bases, the J end lost 4 bases, and 17 bases lay between the germline ends. Germline CDR1 reads MNHEY; CDR2 reads SMNVEV (reference sequence). CDR3 region: CASTGDPLSYEQYF. CDR3 sequence (DNA): TGTGCCAGCACAGGGGACCCACTTTCTTACGAGCAGTACTTC.

At least ten counts were recorded for this clonotype. The chain recombines TRBV4-1 with TRBJ1-6, with D unresolved. V shed 0 bases and J shed 6 bases, with 9 bases lying between them. Germline V gene sequence: CDR1 MGHRA, CDR2 YSYEKL. CDR3 size: 15 residues. Here the CDR3 reads CASSQEGIFNSPLHF. CDR3 DNA sequence: TGCGCCAGCAGCCAAGAGGGGATCTTTAATTCACCCCTCCACTTT.

The chain couples TRBV7-6 to TRBJ1-6; 9 bases match TRBD1. Germline values: CDR1 SGHVS, CDR2 FNYEAQ. The CDR3 loop spans 15 amino acids. Trimming removed 2 bases from V and 10 bases from J; junction bases left unmatched: 6. CDR3 bases: TGTGCCAGCAGCTTATTGGGACAGGGTTGGTCACCCCTCCACTTT. Translating gives CASSLLGQGWSPLHF.